The 22 T cell receptor beta chains presented below share a single source sample, sequenced in a study of OX40 agonist ivuxolimab in advanced cancers. Assay used: immunoSEQ multiplex PCR; TCRdb lists only in-frame clones, some missing. The data show 77,000 or so clones, roughly 92% seen once. Sample: CD4+ or CD8+ T cells sorted from blood, taken in a trial of the OX40 agonist ivuxolimab. The receptors stem from an adult with an advanced solid tumor such as melanoma, head and neck, liver or kidney cancer.

This chain connects TRBV7-9 to TRBJ2-1, with D possibly being TRBD2 (5 bases). The CDR3 extends over 12 amino acids. Germline CDR1 SEHNR, CDR2 FQNEAQ (reference sequence). V was cut by 11 bases and J by 8 bases, with 16 bases left in between. The CDR3 DNA follows: TGTGCCTCCGACCCCCGGCGGGATGAGCAGTTCTTC. Its protein is CASDPRRDEQFF.

V gene TRBV9 combines with J gene TRBJ1-1, with a possible D match to TRBD1 (6 bases). The germline V gene encodes CDR1 SGDLS and CDR2 YYNGEE. V was shortened by 0 bases and J by 6 bases, with 18 bases between the two germline ends. The CDR3 is made up of 16 amino acids. The CDR3 bases are TGTGCCAGCAGCGTAGTATGGCAGGGGCCGGGACCTGAAGCTTTCTTT. Protein product: CASSVVWQGPGPEAFF.

Points on this clone: The identical CDR3 is also encoded by other nucleotide sequences in the sample. This sequence joins TRBV9 and TRBJ1-5, with 9 bases fitting TRBD1. Trimming removed 4 bases from V and 7 bases from J; junction bases left unmatched: 6. The CDR3 sequence is 14 residues long. Germline-derived CDR1 and CDR2 are SGDLS and YYNGEE. The CDR3 DNA follows: TGTGCCAGCAGCCCTCACAGGGGGCACCAGCCCCAGCATTTT. Translation gives CASSPHRGHQPQHF.

This chain links TRBV7-6 with TRBJ2-3, with D maybe TRBD2 (5 bases). The CDR3 totals 16 residues. The V gene lost 6 bases and the J gene lost 0 bases, with 16 bases spanning the gap. The germline gives CDR1 SGHVS, CDR2 FNYEAQ. CDR3 bases: TGTGCCAGCAGACCGAGCGGACCCTCTAGCACAGATACGCAGTATTTT. As protein: CASRPSGPSSTDTQYF.

V gene TRBV20-1 combines with J gene TRBJ1-2; D gene ambiguous. Trimming took off 5 bases at V and 6 bases at J, with 7 bases between the two ends. The germline V gene encodes CDR1 DFQATT and CDR2 SNEGSKA (reference sequence). This CDR3 is 10 amino acids long. CDR3: CSAFRDGYTF. Here the CDR3 DNA reads TGCAGTGCTTTTAGGGATGGCTACACCTTC.

The chain carries TRBV27 and TRBJ2-7, with D unresolved. V shed 3 bases and J shed 2 bases, with 11 bases lying between them. This CDR3 comprises 14 residues. CDR1 and CDR2 from the germline V gene are MNHEY and SMNVEV (reference sequence). CDR3 residues: CASSFGSPPYEQYF. Here the CDR3 DNA reads TGTGCCAGCAGTTTCGGGTCCCCGCCCTACGAGCAGTACTTC.

This sequence joins TRBV23-1 and TRBJ1-4; D is ambiguous. TRBV23-1 is classed as an ORF, of uncertain function. With 0 bases removed from V and 1 base from J, the gap between germline ends came to 6 bases. CDR3 length equals 15 residues. The CDR3 reads CASSQSRRTNEKLFF. CDR3 sequence (DNA): TGCGCCAGCAGTCAATCTAGGAGAACTAATGAAAAACTGTTTTTT.

The chain joins TRBV9 to TRBJ2-7; D is perhaps TRBD1 (6 bases). Trimming removed 0 bases from V and 9 bases from J, with 16 bases in between. The CDR3 extends over 14 amino acids. Per germline, CDR1 SGDLS and CDR2 YYNGEE. The CDR3 DNA reads as TGTGCCAGCAGCGTAGACGGCCTTCCACAGGGGCAGTACTTC. It is translated as CASSVDGLPQGQYF.

The rearrangement joins TRBV29-1 to TRBJ1-1; maybe TRBD1 (6 bases). This CDR3 contains 12 residues. CDR1 and CDR2 (germline): SQVTM, ANQGSEA. CDR3 sequence (DNA): TGCACCATCCCAGGGGACGACACTGAAGCTTTCTTT. Encoded protein: CTIPGDDTEAFF.

The chain uses TRBV9 and TRBJ2-7, with D possibly TRBD2 on 5 matching bases. The CDR3 consists of 16 residues. Looked up from germline, CDR1 is SGDLS and CDR2 is YYNGEE. Trimming stripped 0 bases from V and 0 bases from J, with 13 bases between. The CDR3 sequence is CASSVGSGISSYEQYF. In nucleotides, the CDR3 is TGTGCCAGCAGCGTAGGGTCCGGGATAAGCTCCTACGAGCAGTACTTC. Full variable domain (outside the CDR3, taken from reference TRBV9 and TRBJ2-7): DSGVTQTPKHLITATGQRVTLRCSPRSGDLSVYWYQQSLDQGLQFLIQYYNGEERAKGNILERFSAQQFPDLHSELNLSSLELGDSALYFCASSVGSGISSYEQYFGPGTRLTVT.

In DNA form, the CDR3 reads TGTGCCAGTAGCAACAGGGGTGAAGCTTTCTTT. This gives the protein CASSNRGEAFF. J is TRBJ1-1 and V is TRBV19, with 7 positions matching TRBD1. V shed 6 bases and J 7 bases; nucleotides not matched to a gene: 2. This CDR3 spans 11 amino acids. CDR1 is LNHDA and CDR2 is SQIVND in the germline V gene (reference sequence).

The chain carries TRBV6-4 and TRBJ1-2; 11 nucleotides line up with TRBD1. Germline values: CDR1 MRHNA, CDR2 SNTAGT. V lost 0 bases, J lost 4 bases, and 4 bases stayed unmatched. CDR3 length: 16 residues. CDR3 amino acids: CASSDSPGTGGYGYTF. CDR3 nucleotides: TGTGCCAGCAGTGACTCTCCCGGGACAGGGGGCTATGGCTACACCTTC.

The rearrangement links TRBV20-1 to TRBJ2-7; TRBD1 is a possible D gene (5 bases). CDR3 length equals 11 residues. Trimming took 5 bases from V and 5 from J, leaving 10 bases between them. CDR1 is DFQATT, CDR2 SNEGSKA, per germline (reference sequence). This CDR3 reads CSAPTANEQYF. The DNA of the CDR3 is TGCAGTGCTCCGACAGCTAACGAGCAGTACTTC.

The chain recombines TRBV4-1 with TRBJ1-2; D remains ambiguous. The length of the CDR3 is 13 residues. V shed 1 base and J shed 5 bases, with 8 bases lying between them. CDR1 and CDR2 from the germline V gene are MGHRA and YSYEKL. The CDR3 protein is CASSQGADYGYTF. In DNA form, the CDR3 reads TGCGCCAGCAGCCAAGGGGCGGATTATGGCTACACCTTC.

V and J are TRBV13 and TRBJ2-3; 8 nucleotides match TRBD2. CDR1 is PRHDT, CDR2 FYEKMQ, per germline (reference sequence). V trimming: 5 bases; J trimming: 6 bases; junction bases outside the gene matches: 7. This CDR3 spans 14 amino acids. The CDR3 loop is CASSRGLALDTQYF. The CDR3 DNA is TGTGCCAGCAGCCGCGGACTAGCCTTGGATACGCAGTATTTT.

The chain carries TRBV4-1 and TRBJ2-7; D possibly matches TRBD1 or TRBD2 (5 bases each). This CDR3 region has 14 residues. The germline V gene has CDR1 MGHRA and CDR2 YSYEKL. The germline V and J ends were trimmed by 1 base and 3 bases, with 10 bases remaining between them. The CDR3 spells CASSQGPGSYEQYF. DNA for the CDR3: TGCGCCAGCAGCCAAGGTCCAGGGAGCTACGAGCAGTACTTC.

This chain uses TRBV4-2 with TRBJ1-2; 12 bases are shared with TRBD1. V shed 3 bases, J shed 7 bases, and the junction held 9 bases outside the gene matches. The CDR3 consists of 16 residues. Germline assignment: CDR1 LGHNA and CDR2 YNFKEQ. The CDR3 loop is CASSQGQGAVLGGYTF. CDR3 in DNA: TGTGCCAGCAGCCAGGGACAGGGGGCGGTCCTAGGTGGCTACACCTTC.

The rearrangement links TRBV7-3 to TRBJ2-1, with unresolved D. Trimming shortened V by 0 bases and J by 0 bases, and 12 bases separated the two germline ends. Germline CDR1 is SGHTA and CDR2 is FQGTGA. The CDR3 runs 17 residues. The CDR3 region has the DNA TGTGCCAGCAGCTTAACTGGAGTAGTGAGCTCCTACAATGAGCAGTTCTTC. Translated: CASSLTGVVSSYNEQFF.

Only a few counts were recorded for this clone. The chain combines TRBV11-3 with TRBJ2-1; D is possibly TRBD2 (6 bases). Germline V gives CDR1 SGHNT, CDR2 YENEEA. V lost 4 bases and J 4 bases, leaving 17 bases between the germline ends. The CDR3 length is 16 residues. The CDR3 coding sequence is TGTGCCAGCAGCTCTCGAGCTACAGCGGGTTACAATGAGCAGTTCTTC. Its translation is CASSSRATAGYNEQFF.

As for this clone: Other DNA sequences in the sample encode the same CDR3. The gene calls are TRBV11-2 and TRBJ2-1; tentatively, D is TRBD2 (5 bases). The germline CDR1 and CDR2 sequences are SGHAT and FQNNGV. The V and J ends lost 5 bases and 7 bases respectively, with 12 bases between them. This CDR3 is 13 amino acids long. The CDR3 sequence: CASSPTSPNEQFF. CDR3 bases: TGTGCCAGCAGCCCCACTAGTCCGAATGAGCAGTTCTTC.

This sequence joins TRBV4-3 and TRBJ2-5; D may match TRBD1 or TRBD2 (5 bases each). The V gene's germline CDR1 is LGHNA and CDR2 YSLEER. V was shortened by 4 bases and J by 4 bases, with 13 bases between the two germline ends. CDR3 length: 14 amino acids. CDR3 nucleotides: TGCGCCAGCAGCCCGATTGAGGGGATAGAGACCCAGTACTTC. Translated, it gives CASSPIEGIETQYF.

The J gene is TRBJ2-7, the V gene TRBV5-4; 7 bases line up with TRBD1. V dropped 3 bases and J dropped 4; count of bases not matched to a gene: 7. This CDR3 spans 14 amino acids. Germline values: CDR1 SGHNT, CDR2 YYREEE (reference sequence). CDR3 amino acids: CASSWDSGGYEQYF. As DNA, the CDR3 is TGTGCCAGCAGCTGGGACAGTGGCGGGTACGAGCAGTACTTC.